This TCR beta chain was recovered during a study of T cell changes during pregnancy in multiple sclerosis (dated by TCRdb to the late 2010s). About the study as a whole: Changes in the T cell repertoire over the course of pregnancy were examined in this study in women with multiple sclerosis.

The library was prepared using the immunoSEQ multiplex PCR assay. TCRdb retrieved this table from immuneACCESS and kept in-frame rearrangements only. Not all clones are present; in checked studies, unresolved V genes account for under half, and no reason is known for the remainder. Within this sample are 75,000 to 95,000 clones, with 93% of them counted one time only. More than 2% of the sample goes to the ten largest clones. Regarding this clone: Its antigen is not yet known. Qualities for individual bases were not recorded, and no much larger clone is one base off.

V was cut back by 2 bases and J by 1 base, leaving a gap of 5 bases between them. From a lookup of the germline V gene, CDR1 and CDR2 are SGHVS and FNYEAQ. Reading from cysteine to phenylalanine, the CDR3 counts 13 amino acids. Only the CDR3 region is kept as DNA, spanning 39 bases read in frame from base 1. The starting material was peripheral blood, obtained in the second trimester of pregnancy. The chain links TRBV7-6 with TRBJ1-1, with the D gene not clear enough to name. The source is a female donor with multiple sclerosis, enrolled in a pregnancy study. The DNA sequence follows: TGTGCCAGCAGCTTAATATCGAACACTGAAGCTTTCTTT. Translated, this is CASSLISNTEAFF.